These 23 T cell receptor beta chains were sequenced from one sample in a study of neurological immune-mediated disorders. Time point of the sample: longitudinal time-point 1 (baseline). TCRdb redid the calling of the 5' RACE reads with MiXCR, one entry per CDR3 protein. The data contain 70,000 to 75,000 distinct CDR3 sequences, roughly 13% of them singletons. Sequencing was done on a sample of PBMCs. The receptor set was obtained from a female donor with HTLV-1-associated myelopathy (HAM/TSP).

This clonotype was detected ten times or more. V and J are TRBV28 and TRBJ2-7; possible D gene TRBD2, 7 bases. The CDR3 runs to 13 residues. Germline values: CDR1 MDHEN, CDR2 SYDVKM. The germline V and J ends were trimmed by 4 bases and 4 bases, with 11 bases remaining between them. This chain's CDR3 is CASSSGGRYEQYF. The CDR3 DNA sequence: TGTGCCAGCAGTTCCGGGGGGCGGTACGAGCAGTACTTC.

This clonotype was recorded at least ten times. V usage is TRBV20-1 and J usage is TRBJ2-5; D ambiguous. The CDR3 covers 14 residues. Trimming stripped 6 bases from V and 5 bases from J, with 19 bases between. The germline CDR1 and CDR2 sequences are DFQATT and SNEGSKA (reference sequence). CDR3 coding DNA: TGCAGTGCCCTAAGTGGGCGCATGGGGGAGACCCAGTACTTC. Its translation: CSALSGRMGETQYF.

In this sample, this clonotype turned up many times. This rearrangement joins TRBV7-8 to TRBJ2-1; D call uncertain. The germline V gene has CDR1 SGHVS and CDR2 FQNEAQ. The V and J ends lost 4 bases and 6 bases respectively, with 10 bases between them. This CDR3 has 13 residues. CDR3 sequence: CASSWAGGNEQFF. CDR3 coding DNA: TGTGCCAGCAGCTGGGCCGGCGGCAATGAGCAGTTCTTC.

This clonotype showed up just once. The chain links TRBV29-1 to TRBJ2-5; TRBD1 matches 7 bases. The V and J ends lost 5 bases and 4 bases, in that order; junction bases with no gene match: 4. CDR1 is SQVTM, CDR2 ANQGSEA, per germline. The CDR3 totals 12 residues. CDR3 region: CSVSRGLETQYF. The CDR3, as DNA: TGCAGCGTTAGCAGGGGGTTAGAGACCCAGTACTTC.

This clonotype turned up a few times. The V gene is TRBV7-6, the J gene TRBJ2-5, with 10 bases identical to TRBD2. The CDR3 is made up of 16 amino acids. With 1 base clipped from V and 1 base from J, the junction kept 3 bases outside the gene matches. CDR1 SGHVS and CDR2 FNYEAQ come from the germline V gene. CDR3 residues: CASSLGASGGQETQYF. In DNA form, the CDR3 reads TGTGCCAGCAGCTTAGGGGCTAGCGGGGGCCAAGAGACCCAGTACTTC.

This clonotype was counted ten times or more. CDR3 sequence (DNA): TGTGCCAGCAGTTGGGGCTACGAGCAGTACTTC. Encoded protein: CASSWGYEQYF. The gene calls are TRBV6-5 and TRBJ2-7; D unresolved. V lost 4 bases to trimming and J lost 3 bases, with 4 bases between them. Germline lookup yields CDR1 MNHEY and CDR2 SVGAGI. The CDR3 spans 11 residues.

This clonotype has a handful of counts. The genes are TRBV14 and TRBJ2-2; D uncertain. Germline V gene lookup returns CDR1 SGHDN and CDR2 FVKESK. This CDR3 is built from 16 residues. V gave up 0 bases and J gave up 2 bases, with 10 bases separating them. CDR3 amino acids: CASSQEWNSNTGELFF. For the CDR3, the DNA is TGTGCCAGCAGCCAAGAATGGAACAGCAACACCGGGGAGCTGTTTTTT.

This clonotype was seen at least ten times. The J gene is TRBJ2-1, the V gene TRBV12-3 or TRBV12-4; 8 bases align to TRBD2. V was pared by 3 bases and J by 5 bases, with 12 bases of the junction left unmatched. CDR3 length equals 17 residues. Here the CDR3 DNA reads TGTGCCAGCAGTTTTTGGGTTACGGGGGGGAGGCACAATGAGCAGTTCTTC. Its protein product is CASSFWVTGGRHNEQFF.

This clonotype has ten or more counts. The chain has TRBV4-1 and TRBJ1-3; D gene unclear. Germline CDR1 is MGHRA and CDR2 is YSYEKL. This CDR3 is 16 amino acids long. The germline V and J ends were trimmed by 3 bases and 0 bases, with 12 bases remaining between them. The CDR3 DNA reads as TGCGCCAGCAGCCATCCAGCATTTAACTCTGGAAACACCATATATTTT. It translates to CASSHPAFNSGNTIYF.

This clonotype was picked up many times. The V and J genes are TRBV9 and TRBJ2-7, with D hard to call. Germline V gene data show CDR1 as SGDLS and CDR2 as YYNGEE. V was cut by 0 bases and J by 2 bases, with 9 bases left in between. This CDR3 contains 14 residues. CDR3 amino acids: CASSVEDTAYEQYF. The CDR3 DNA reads TGTGCCAGCAGCGTAGAGGATACAGCCTACGAGCAGTACTTC.

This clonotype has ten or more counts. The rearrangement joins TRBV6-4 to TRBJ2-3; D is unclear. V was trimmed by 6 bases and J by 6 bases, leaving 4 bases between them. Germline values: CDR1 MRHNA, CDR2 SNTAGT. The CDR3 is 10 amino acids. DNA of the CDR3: TGTGCCAGCAGGGTCGATACGCAGTATTTT. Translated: CASRVDTQYF.

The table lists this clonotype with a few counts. CDR3 sequence reads: CASSTTGTGVHEQYF. The CDR3, as DNA: TGTGCCAGCAGCACGACCGGGACAGGGGTCCACGAGCAGTACTTC. This chain links TRBV7-9 with TRBJ2-7; 10 bases agree with TRBD1. Germline CDR1 is SEHNR and CDR2 is FQNEAQ (reference sequence). The CDR3 is 15 amino acids. Trimming cost V 5 bases and J 5 bases; bases outside gene matches: 9.

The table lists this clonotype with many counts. The CDR3 nucleotides read TGTGCCAGCAGTTACCAGGGACAGGGGGCGGTGGAGCAGTACTTC. Amino acid sequence: CASSYQGQGAVEQYF. The chain links TRBV6-5 to TRBJ2-7, with 12 bases that match TRBD1. The CDR3 has 15 amino acids. The germline CDR1 and CDR2 sequences are MNHEY and SVGAGI. The ends lost 2 bases at V and 7 bases at J; junction bases unmatched: 6.

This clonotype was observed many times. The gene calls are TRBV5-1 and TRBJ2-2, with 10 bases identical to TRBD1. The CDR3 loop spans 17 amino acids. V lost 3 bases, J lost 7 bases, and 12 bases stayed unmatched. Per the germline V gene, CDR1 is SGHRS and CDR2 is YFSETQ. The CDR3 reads CASSSRLRQGAVGELFF. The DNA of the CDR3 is TGCGCCAGCAGCTCGCGCTTAAGACAGGGGGCTGTCGGGGAGCTGTTTTTT. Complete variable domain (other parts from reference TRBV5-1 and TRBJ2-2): KAGVTQTPRYLIKTRGQQVTLSCSPISGHRSVSWYQQTPGQGLQFLFEYFSETQRNKGNFPGRFSGRQFSNSRSEMNVSTLELGDSALYLCASSSRLRQGAVGELFFGEGSRLTVL.

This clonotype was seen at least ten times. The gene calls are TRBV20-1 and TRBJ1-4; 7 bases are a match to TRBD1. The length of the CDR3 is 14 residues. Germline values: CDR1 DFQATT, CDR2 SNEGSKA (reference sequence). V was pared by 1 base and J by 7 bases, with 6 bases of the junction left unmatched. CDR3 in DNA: TGCAGTGCTAGAGGAGGGGGCCTGGGTGAAAAACTGTTTTTT. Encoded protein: CSARGGGLGEKLFF.

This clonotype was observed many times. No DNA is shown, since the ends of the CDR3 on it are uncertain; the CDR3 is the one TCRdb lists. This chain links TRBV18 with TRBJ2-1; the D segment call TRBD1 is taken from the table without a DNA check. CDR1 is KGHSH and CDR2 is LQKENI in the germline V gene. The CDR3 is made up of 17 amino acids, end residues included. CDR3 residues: CASSPLFGPGPLNEQFF.

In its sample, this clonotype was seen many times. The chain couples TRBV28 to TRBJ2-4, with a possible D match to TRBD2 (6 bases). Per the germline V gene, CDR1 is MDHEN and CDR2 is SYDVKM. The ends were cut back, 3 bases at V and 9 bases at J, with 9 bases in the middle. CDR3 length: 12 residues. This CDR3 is CASSFRGAIQYF. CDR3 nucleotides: TGTGCCAGCAGTTTTCGCGGGGCCATTCAGTACTTC.

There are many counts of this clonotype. CDR3 sequence: CASSDSGANVLTF. The CDR3 coding sequence is TGCGCCAGCAGCGACTCTGGGGCCAACGTCCTGACTTTC. V is TRBV5-1 and J is TRBJ2-6; D not resolved. V was trimmed by 4 bases and J by 0 bases, leaving 2 bases between them. This CDR3 is built from 13 residues. Germline CDR1 is SGHRS and CDR2 is YFSETQ.

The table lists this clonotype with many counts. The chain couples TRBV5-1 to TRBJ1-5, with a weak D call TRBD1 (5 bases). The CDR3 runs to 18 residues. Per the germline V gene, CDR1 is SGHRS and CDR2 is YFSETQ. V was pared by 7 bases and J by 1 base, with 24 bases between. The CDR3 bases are TGCGCCAGCGACCCTCCGATTCACCCCGGGGGAAGCAATCAGCCCCAGCATTTT. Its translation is CASDPPIHPGGSNQPQHF.

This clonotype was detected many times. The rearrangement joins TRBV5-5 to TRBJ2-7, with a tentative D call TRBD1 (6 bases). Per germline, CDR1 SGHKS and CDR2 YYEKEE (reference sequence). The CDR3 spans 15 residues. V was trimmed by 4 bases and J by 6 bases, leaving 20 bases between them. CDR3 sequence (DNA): TGTGCCAGCAGCCCAGGACAGATAGGCCTAGGCGAGCAGTACTTC. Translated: CASSPGQIGLGEQYF.

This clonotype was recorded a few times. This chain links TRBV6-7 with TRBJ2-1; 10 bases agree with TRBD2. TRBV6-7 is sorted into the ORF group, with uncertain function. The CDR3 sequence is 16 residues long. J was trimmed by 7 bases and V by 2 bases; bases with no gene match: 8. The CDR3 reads CASSYPRAGGRNEQFF. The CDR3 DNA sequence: TGTGCCAGCAGTTACCCTCGAGCGGGGGGGCGGAATGAGCAGTTCTTC.

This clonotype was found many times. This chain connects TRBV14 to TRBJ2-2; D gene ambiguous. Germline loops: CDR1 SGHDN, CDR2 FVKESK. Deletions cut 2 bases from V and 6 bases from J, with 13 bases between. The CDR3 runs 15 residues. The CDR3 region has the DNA TGTGCCAGCAGCCAAAACGCCGCTAGTTCCGGGGAGCTGTTTTTT. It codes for CASSQNAASSGELFF.

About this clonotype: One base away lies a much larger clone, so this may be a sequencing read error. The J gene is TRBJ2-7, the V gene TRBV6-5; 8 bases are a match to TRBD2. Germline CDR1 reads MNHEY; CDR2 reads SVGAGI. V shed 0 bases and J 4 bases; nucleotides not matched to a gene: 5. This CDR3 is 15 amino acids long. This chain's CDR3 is CASSYSIGGAYEQYF. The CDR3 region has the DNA TGTGCCAGCAGTTACTCTATCGGGGGGGCGTACGAGCAGTACTTC.